These 14 T cell receptor beta chains were all obtained from the same sample, sequenced in a study of molecular identifiers for immune sequencing clone quantification. MiXCR, run by TCRdb on the PCR reads, gives a single entry per CDR3 protein. This table has some 100,000 distinct CDR3 sequences, 35% to 40% appearing once. The sequenced material came from naive CD8+ T cells from blood, with Jurkat cell RNA spiked in. Described subset: FACS-sorted CD8+CD4-CCR7+CD45RA+ naive T cells. Receptors were obtained from a human donor in good health. Some libraries in this study had Jurkat cell RNA spiked in.

In regard to this clonotype: A much bigger clone sits one base away, suggesting this may be a read error. The V gene is TRBV6-1, the J gene TRBJ2-3; D perhaps matches TRBD1 (5 bases). Trimming cost V 8 bases and J 3 bases, with 18 bases left between them. The CDR3 consists of 15 residues. In germline, CDR1 is MNHNS, CDR2 SASEGT. The CDR3 loop reads CASGGARKRTDTQYF. Written as DNA, the CDR3 is TGTGCCAGCGGTGGGGCAAGGAAGAGAACAGATACGCAGTATTTT.

This sequence joins TRBV10-1 and TRBJ2-3; D ambiguous. CDR3 length: 14 amino acids. V was shortened by 3 bases and J by 6 bases, with 13 bases between the two germline ends. The germline V gene has CDR1 WNHNN and CDR2 SYGVQD (reference sequence). For the CDR3, the DNA is TGCGCCAGCAGTGACGGGCCTCTCCCGGATACGCAGTATTTT. Encoded protein: CASSDGPLPDTQYF.

The rearrangement uses TRBV28 and TRBJ2-7; 9 bases match TRBD2. The V gene's germline CDR1 is MDHEN and CDR2 SYDVKM. The CDR3 has 15 residues. The junction had 8 bases not matched to a gene; V was cut back by 3 bases and J by 5 bases. The CDR3 bases are TGTGCCAGCAGTTTTCTAGCGGGATACGACGACGAGCAGTACTTC. Protein product: CASSFLAGYDDEQYF.

This clonotype was picked up a small number of times. The chain joins TRBV27 to TRBJ1-1; D might be TRBD1 (6 bases). The germline gives CDR1 MNHEY, CDR2 SMNVEV (reference sequence). The CDR3 runs 13 residues. V dropped 5 bases and J dropped 7 bases, with 14 bases sitting between them. The CDR3 sequence is CASSPPDRGEAFF. In nucleotides, the CDR3 is TGTGCCAGCAGTCCTCCGGACAGAGGTGAAGCTTTCTTT.

Remarks on this clonotype: Just one base apart from a much larger clone, this may be a read error. V and J are TRBV9 and TRBJ1-1; D gene ambiguous. The CDR3 is 16 residues long. Looked up from germline, CDR1 is SGDLS and CDR2 is YYNGEE. V was pared by 4 bases and J by 11 bases, with 27 bases between. This chain's CDR3 is CASSLSTGSTGKGAFF. CDR3 DNA: TGTGCCAGCAGCCTCTCGACGGGGAGCACGGGTAAGGGCGCTTTCTTT. Variable domain in full (rest from reference TRBV9 and TRBJ1-1): DSGVTQTPKHLITATGQRVTLRCSPRSGDLSVYWYQQSLDQGLQFLIQYYNGEERAKGNILERFSAQQFPDLHSELNLSSLELGDSALYFCASSLSTGSTGKGAFFGQGTRLTVV.

The chain carries TRBV13 and TRBJ1-2; weak D call: TRBD1 (5 bases). V was pared by 1 base and J by 1 base, with 19 bases between. Germline V gives CDR1 PRHDT, CDR2 FYEKMQ (reference sequence). The CDR3 runs to 18 residues. The CDR3 region is CASSLEAVQGKLNYGYTF. CDR3 DNA: TGTGCCAGCAGCTTAGAAGCAGTCCAGGGAAAACTTAACTATGGCTACACCTTC.

This clonotype appeared many times. This chain joins TRBV7-8 and TRBJ1-4, with D hard to call. Germline lookup yields CDR1 SGHVS and CDR2 FQNEAQ. V was shortened by 1 base and J by 7 bases, with 4 bases between the two germline ends. The CDR3 extends over 12 amino acids. CDR3 protein: CASSLGSEKLFF. CDR3 nucleotides: TGTGCCAGCAGCTTAGGTAGTGAAAAACTGTTTTTT.

This clonotype has more than one count but fewer than ten. This chain connects TRBV2 to TRBJ1-1; perhaps TRBD1 as D (6 bases). The CDR3 has 16 residues. Trimming took off 4 bases at V and 3 bases at J, with 18 bases between the two ends. The germline CDR1 and CDR2 sequences are SNHLY and FYNNEI. The CDR3 reads CASSGGGQGLDTEAFF. CDR3 nucleotides: TGTGCCAGCAGTGGAGGGGGGCAGGGGCTGGACACTGAAGCTTTCTTT.

There are a few counts of this clonotype. This chain joins TRBV6-5 and TRBJ2-7; D is uncertain. The CDR3 is made up of 13 amino acids. Between the trimmed V and J ends, which lost 0 bases and 6 bases, there was a span of 9 bases. Per germline, CDR1 MNHEY and CDR2 SVGAGI. In DNA, the CDR3 is TGTGCCAGCAGTTACTCGCACCGGGCCGAGCAGTACTTC. Its protein product is CASSYSHRAEQYF.

This clonotype was recorded many times. The rearrangement links TRBV7-8 to TRBJ2-7; a weak D match, TRBD2 (6 bases). Germline V gene data show CDR1 as SGHVS and CDR2 as FQNEAQ. Trimming left V 1 base short and J 3 bases short, with 16 bases between. CDR3 length: 16 residues. DNA for the CDR3: TGTGCCAGCAGCTTAGGTGCGAGGGAGGCGTTCTACGAGCAGTACTTC. Translated: CASSLGAREAFYEQYF. The full variable domain, its missing parts supplied by reference TRBV7-8 and TRBJ2-7, is GAGVSQSPRYKVAKRGQDVALRCDPISGHVSLFWYQQALGQGPEFLTYFQNEAQLDKSGLPSDRFFAERPEGSVSTLKIQRTQQEDSAVYLCASSLGAREAFYEQYFGPGTRLTVT.

This chain joins TRBV5-1 and TRBJ1-1; tentative D call: TRBD1 (6 bases). CDR1 is SGHRS and CDR2 is YFSETQ in the germline V gene. The CDR3 covers 15 residues. V was shortened by 1 base and J by 4 bases, with 14 bases between the two germline ends. The CDR3 sequence is CASSLWAGAGTEAFF. CDR3 nucleotides: TGCGCCAGCAGCTTGTGGGCAGGGGCAGGCACTGAAGCTTTCTTT.

This clonotype was detected many times. The chain uses TRBV5-1 and TRBJ2-6, with a possible D match to TRBD1 (5 bases). CDR1 is SGHRS, CDR2 YFSETQ, per germline. The CDR3 loop spans 17 amino acids. The V end was cut by 5 bases, the J end by 0 bases, with 15 bases between. Here the CDR3 reads CASSPRRASSGANVLTF. The CDR3 nucleotides read TGCGCCAGCAGTCCACGCAGGGCCAGCTCTGGGGCCAACGTCCTGACTTTC.

This chain connects TRBV7-2 to TRBJ2-1; D might be TRBD1 (5 bases). Germline lookup yields CDR1 SGHTA and CDR2 FQGNSA. The CDR3 has 15 amino acids. The V end was cut by 1 base, the J end by 2 bases, with 9 bases between. CDR3 coding DNA: TGTGCCAGCAGCTTAGTAGACAGTGCCTACAATGAGCAGTTCTTC. Translation: CASSLVDSAYNEQFF. The whole variable domain, remainder taken from reference TRBV7-2 and TRBJ2-1, is GAGVSQSPSNKVTEKGKDVELRCDPISGHTALYWYRQSLGQGLEFLIYFQGNSAPDKSGLPSDRFSAERTGGSVSTLTIQRTQQEDSAVYLCASSLVDSAYNEQFFGPGTRLTVL.

J is TRBJ2-3 and V is TRBV4-3, with TRBD2 matching 13 bases. Per germline, CDR1 LGHNA and CDR2 YSLEER. The trim removed 0 bases at V and 5 bases at J, leaving 5 bases unmatched. The length of the CDR3 is 17 residues. The CDR3 spells CASSQEGLAGNGDTQYF. In DNA, the CDR3 is TGCGCCAGCAGCCAAGAGGGACTAGCGGGAAATGGAGATACGCAGTATTTT.